This TCR beta chain comes out of a study of T cell responses to AZD1222 COVID-19 vaccine. Study-level results: CD4 TCRs linked to vaccination spanned spike, dominating at 160-218 and 743-854. Per reports, nearly half of all spike-specific TCRs target regions that are unmutated in variants.

The CDR3 totals 13 residues. With 1 base removed from V and 2 bases from J, the gap between germline ends came to 7 bases. From germline, CDR1 is SGHRS and CDR2 YFSETQ. On this clone: Its target is unknown.

Assay: immunoSEQ multiplex PCR; the TCRdb copy retains only in-frame clones and omits some. The table has around 160,000 clones, about 88% seen once; the top ten hold 5.1%. This TCR was recovered from an adult in good health. Specimen: peripheral blood, collected on day 0 of AZD1222 vaccination. The chain employs TRBV5-1 and TRBJ2-7; D unclear. CDR3 residues: CASSLRQPYEQYF. In DNA form, the CDR3 reads TGCGCCAGCAGCTTGAGGCAACCCTACGAGCAGTACTTC.